A selection of T cell receptor beta chains follows, all from one sample in a study of graft-versus-host responses after intestinal transplantation. Some clones are missing from TCRdb's copy, which holds only in-frame ones; the method was immunoSEQ multiplex PCR. The sample shows about 5,000 clones, about two thirds of them seen only once. This material consisted of PBMCs, taken 300 to 340 days after intestinal transplant. These receptors were taken from a human patient who received an intestinal transplant, so some T cells may come from the graft donor. Both conserved end residues are part of each CDR3. The D gene is left open where the match is weak. Clone size is given for some rows only: seen once, a few or many times, or a class if the clone is expanded.

>TRBV7-2|-|-|TRBJ2-7
TGTGCCAGCAGCTTAGTGACAGCCCAGGTCGAGCAGTACTTC
CASSLVTAQVEQYF
>TRBV7-9|TRBD1|-|TRBJ1-4
TGTGCCAGCAGCCGAAGACAGGGGAGTGAAAAACTGTTTTTT
CASSRRQGSEKLFF
>TRBV30|-|-|TRBJ1-2
TGTGCCTGGAGCGTTAACTATGGCTACACCTTC
CAWSVNYGYTF
>TRBV7-6|-|-|TRBJ2-7
TGTGCCAGCAGCTTACTAGAGTCGGTCGAGCAGTACTTC
CASSLLESVEQYF
>TRBV30|TRBD1|-|TRBJ1-1
TGTGCCTGGACCGGGACAGGGGGCATTACTGAAGCTTTCTTT
CAWTGTGGITEAFF
>TRBV2|-|-|TRBJ1-3
TGTGCCAGCATCAAAGGGACACCCGGAAACACCATATATTTT
CASIKGTPGNTIYF
>TRBV6-6|TRBD2|-|TRBJ2-5
TGTGCCAGCAGTTATCAACTAGCGGGTTCAGAGACCCAGTACTTC
CASSYQLAGSETQYF
>TRBV11-2|-|few|TRBJ2-5
TGTGCCAGCAGCTTGACGCTAGAGGGAGGAGAGACCCAGTACTTC
CASSLTLEGGETQYF
>TRBV2|TRBD2|-|TRBJ2-5
TGTGCCAGCAGTGAAGAGCTAGCGGGGGGGAAAGAGACCCAGTACTTC
CASSEELAGGKETQYF
>TRBV7-9|-|once|TRBJ1-2
TGTGCCAGCAGCTTAGTGCGGGATGTGAACTATGGCTACACCTTC
CASSLVRDVNYGYTF
>TRBV2|TRBD2|-|TRBJ2-7
TGTGCCAGCAGGGTTAGCGGGGGGTCGTACGAGCAGTACTTC
CASRVSGGSYEQYF
>TRBV7-2|-|few|TRBJ2-7
TGTGCCAGCAGCCCCGATCCGAGTTCCGAGCAGTACTTC
CASSPDPSSEQYF
>TRBV2|-|-|TRBJ2-5
TGTGCCAGCAGTGTACGGGGAGAAGAGACCCAGTACTTC
CASSVRGEETQYF
>TRBV7-5|-|-|TRBJ2-3
TGTGCCAGCAGCTTGGGACAGGGGCACACAGATACGCAGTATTTT
CASSLGQGHTDTQYF
>TRBV27|-|-|TRBJ1-1
TGTGCCAGCAGTGGTGCCGGGACGGAAGCTTTCTTT
CASSGAGTEAFF
>TRBV6-5|-|few|TRBJ1-3
TGTGCCAGCAGTACGGTGGACACCATATATTTT
CASSTVDTIYF
>TRBV19|TRBD1|-|TRBJ1-6
TGTGCCAGTAGTCAGACAGGGGGGGACTCACCCCTCCACTTT
CASSQTGGDSPLHF
>TRBV11-3|TRBD1|-|TRBJ2-2
TGTGCCAGCAGCCCCTACCTACTTGGACAGGGGAGGACCGGGGAGCTGTTTTTT
CASSPYLLGQGRTGELFF
>TRBV7-8|-|-|TRBJ2-1
TGTGCCAGCAGCCCGCCCGGTGACTGGGAAAACAATGAGCAGTTCTTC
CASSPPGDWENNEQFF
>TRBV7-2|TRBD2|-|TRBJ2-7
TGTGCCAGCAGCCCACGGGGGGGCGGCCTTCGGGAGCAGTACTTC
CASSPRGGGLREQYF
>TRBV5-1|-|-|TRBJ1-1
TGCGCCAGCAGCCCGCAGGGGATTGGCACTGAAGCTTTCTTT
CASSPQGIGTEAFF
>TRBV15|TRBD1|-|TRBJ1-5
TGTGCCACCAGCAGGGGACAGTACAATCAGCCCCAGCATTTT
CATSRGQYNQPQHF
>TRBV7-9|-|once|TRBJ2-1
TGTGCCAGCAGCTTAGTTCGGTCCTTAAGCTCCTACAATGAGCAGTTCTTC
CASSLVRSLSSYNEQFF
>TRBV2|TRBD1|-|TRBJ1-1
TGTGCCAGCAGGGACAGGCCCTCCCGCATGAACACTGAAGCTTTCTTT
CASRDRPSRMNTEAFF
>TRBV2|-|once|TRBJ1-1
TGTGCCAGCAGTGGTTACGGCATTAACACTGAAGCTTTCTTT
CASSGYGINTEAFF